The 25 T cell receptor beta chains in this list originate from one sample, sequenced in a study of early T cells in non-severe SARS-CoV-2 infection. In TCRdb, the 5' RACE reads were re-called with MiXCR into one record per CDR3 protein. The sample consists of approximately 75,000 distinct CDR3 sequences, more than 12% of them appearing once. Specimen: whole blood, collected at baseline. The receptors stem from an adult who was a healthcare worker with PCR-confirmed SARS-CoV-2 infection or an uninfected control (not recorded which).

This clonotype was found a few times. V and J are TRBV7-2 and TRBJ2-1; D is unclear. Germline V lookup: CDR1 SGHTA, CDR2 FQGNSA. The CDR3 runs 12 residues. V dropped 5 bases and J dropped 9 bases, with 11 bases sitting between them. The CDR3 here is CASSRWGVEQFF. The CDR3 coding sequence is TGTGCCAGCAGCCGCTGGGGTGTTGAGCAGTTCTTC.

This clonotype was seen ten or more times. The J gene is TRBJ2-7, the V gene TRBV20-1; D perhaps matches TRBD1 (6 bases). Trimming pared 2 bases from V and 4 bases from J, leaving 15 bases between. CDR1 DFQATT and CDR2 SNEGSKA come from the germline V gene (reference sequence). The CDR3 is made up of 14 amino acids. DNA of the CDR3: TGCAGTGCTAGACCGGGGACATTTACTTACGAGCAGTACTTC. It encodes CSARPGTFTYEQYF.

The chain has TRBV7-6 and TRBJ1-1, with D unclear. CDR1 and CDR2 (germline): SGHVS, FNYEAQ. V lost 5 bases and J lost 0, with 16 bases in between. The CDR3 totals 16 residues. The CDR3: CASSTSMTKMNTEAFF. In DNA form, the CDR3 reads TGTGCCAGCAGCACGTCGATGACGAAAATGAACACTGAAGCTTTCTTT.

The CDR3 loop reads CASSIISGSNQPQHF. In nucleotides, the CDR3 is TGTGCCAGTAGTATTATTTCGGGGAGCAATCAGCCCCAGCATTTT. The rearrangement uses TRBV19 and TRBJ1-5; no reliable D call. Trimming stripped 3 bases from V and 1 base from J, with 10 bases between. Germline V gene lookup returns CDR1 LNHDA and CDR2 SQIVND (reference sequence). The CDR3 runs 15 residues.

This clonotype was found a few times. The rearrangement links TRBV27 to TRBJ2-7, with 7 bases fitting TRBD1. V lost 5 bases, J lost 1 base, and 5 bases stayed unmatched. Germline V gene lookup returns CDR1 MNHEY and CDR2 SMNVEV (reference sequence). CDR3 size: 14 residues. This CDR3 reads CASSATGTSYEQYF. As DNA, the CDR3 is TGTGCCAGCAGTGCGACAGGGACATCCTACGAGCAGTACTTC.

The rearrangement links TRBV28 to TRBJ1-6, with TRBD1 matching 8 bases. V trimming: 3 bases; J trimming: 9 bases; junction bases outside the gene matches: 7. The V gene's germline CDR1 is MDHEN and CDR2 SYDVKM. The CDR3 is 15 residues long. The CDR3 reads CASSFQDRVSSPLHF. The CDR3 nucleotides read TGTGCCAGCAGTTTCCAGGACAGGGTTAGTTCACCCCTCCACTTT. Together with reference TRBV28 and TRBJ1-6, the CDR3 gives the full variable domain: DVKVTQSSRYLVKRTGEKVFLECVQDMDHENMFWYRQDPGLGLRLIYFSYDVKMKEKGDIPEGYSVSREKKERFSLILESASTNQTSMYLCASSFQDRVSSPLHFGNGTRLTVT.

The table lists this clonotype with a count of one. This sequence joins TRBV5-1 and TRBJ1-1; no clear D gene. Per germline, CDR1 SGHRS and CDR2 YFSETQ. The V end lost 6 bases, the J end lost 0 bases, and 15 bases lay between the germline ends. This CDR3 spans 15 amino acids. The CDR3 DNA follows: TGCGCCAGCACCCCTCTGGGAGGGATGAACACTGAAGCTTTCTTT. Translation: CASTPLGGMNTEAFF.

This rearrangement joins TRBV19 to TRBJ2-3; D is perhaps TRBD1 (5 bases). Trimming left V 8 bases short and J 6 bases short, with 15 bases between. Germline V gene sequence: CDR1 LNHDA, CDR2 SQIVND (reference sequence). The CDR3 has 13 amino acids. CDR3 loop: CASGRERSDTQYF. The DNA for the CDR3 is TGTGCCAGTGGCAGGGAAAGGTCGGATACGCAGTATTTT.

This clonotype has at least ten counts. This chain uses TRBV2 with TRBJ1-1; 9 nucleotides align to TRBD1. This CDR3 contains 15 residues. V gave up 4 bases and J gave up 4 bases; unmatched junction bases: 7. CDR1 is SNHLY, CDR2 FYNNEI, per germline. The CDR3 nucleotides are TGTGCCAGCAGTGTCAGACAGGGGGTAGGCACTGAAGCTTTCTTT. Its translation: CASSVRQGVGTEAFF.

Ten or more counts support this clonotype. The chain employs TRBV29-1 and TRBJ2-3; tentative D call: TRBD2 (5 bases). This CDR3 is built from 11 residues. Trimming cost V 3 bases and J 9 bases, with 10 bases left between them. Per the germline V gene, CDR1 is SQVTM and CDR2 is ANQGSEA. In DNA, the CDR3 is TGCAGCGTTGATCGCGGGCAGACGCAGTATTTT. This gives the protein CSVDRGQTQYF.

This clonotype was counted ten times or more. This chain connects TRBV6-1 to TRBJ1-1; 9 bases line up with TRBD1. This CDR3 comprises 15 residues. J was trimmed by 1 base and V by 10 bases; bases with no gene match: 10. The germline V gene has CDR1 MNHNS and CDR2 SASEGT. The CDR3 DNA sequence: TGTGCCACTATGGACAGGGGCGGCGGGAACACTGAAGCTTTCTTT. It specifies CATMDRGGGNTEAFF.

This clonotype has a single count. This chain connects TRBV28 to TRBJ2-4; TRBD2 is a possible D gene (6 bases). CDR1 is MDHEN and CDR2 is SYDVKM in the germline V gene. CDR3 length: 14 amino acids. The germline V and J ends were trimmed by 1 base and 8 bases, with 12 bases remaining between them. The CDR3 is CASSLSQPGDIQYF. DNA of the CDR3: TGTGCCAGCAGTTTATCCCAACCGGGGGACATTCAGTACTTC.

The rearrangement joins TRBV20-1 to TRBJ2-2; D ambiguous. The germline gives CDR1 DFQATT, CDR2 SNEGSKA (reference sequence). The CDR3 consists of 13 residues. V was trimmed by 1 base and J by 6 bases, leaving 9 bases between them. The CDR3 here is CSARGPKPGELFF. The DNA of the CDR3 is TGCAGTGCTAGAGGGCCCAAACCCGGGGAGCTGTTTTTT.

The gene calls are TRBV20-1 and TRBJ1-1; D not certain. In germline, CDR1 is DFQATT, CDR2 SNEGSKA (reference sequence). The CDR3 covers 14 residues. V lost 5 bases to trimming and J lost 6 bases, with 19 bases between them. The CDR3 loop is CSAPRPEPYPEAFF. The CDR3 DNA sequence: TGCAGTGCTCCTCGGCCTGAGCCGTACCCTGAAGCTTTCTTT.

Only a few counts were recorded for this clonotype. The chain links TRBV27 to TRBJ1-3; D ambiguous. The germline gives CDR1 MNHEY, CDR2 SMNVEV (reference sequence). This CDR3 is 14 amino acids long. The V end lost 6 bases, the J end lost 4 bases, and 13 bases lay between the germline ends. The CDR3 coding sequence is TGTGCCAGCAGCCGAGGTGGGGTCGGAAACACCATATATTTT. This gives the protein CASSRGGVGNTIYF.

The rearrangement uses TRBV3-1 and TRBJ1-1, with 8 bases that match TRBD1. This CDR3 has 14 residues. Germline values: CDR1 LGHDT, CDR2 YNNKEL (reference sequence). The junction had 2 bases not matched to a gene; V was cut back by 0 bases and J by 5 bases. CDR3 in amino acids: CASSQDRGRTEAFF. CDR3 bases: TGTGCCAGCAGCCAAGACAGGGGGCGAACTGAAGCTTTCTTT.

This clonotype was seen only a few times. The rearrangement uses TRBV9 and TRBJ2-2; 10 nucleotides line up with TRBD1. V lost 3 bases, J lost 6 bases, and 14 bases stayed unmatched. CDR3 size: 18 residues. CDR1 is SGDLS, CDR2 YYNGEE, per germline. The CDR3 sequence is CASSGDLGTGVSPGELFF. The CDR3 DNA is TGTGCCAGCAGCGGGGATCTTGGGACAGGGGTATCACCCGGGGAGCTGTTTTTT.

This clonotype was counted ten times or more. V usage is TRBV28 and J usage is TRBJ2-3, with D hard to call. Trimming took 5 bases from V and 4 from J, leaving 13 bases between them. CDR3 length: 14 residues. Germline V lookup: CDR1 MDHEN, CDR2 SYDVKM. CDR3 in amino acids: CASSLPGRADTQYF. CDR3 DNA sequence: TGTGCCAGCAGTCTCCCGGGTAGGGCAGATACGCAGTATTTT.

This clonotype was picked up a small number of times. This chain joins TRBV6-1 and TRBJ2-7, with 11 bases lining up with TRBD1. The V gene end was trimmed by 8 bases and the J gene end by 2 bases; junction bases not matched to a gene: 8. The CDR3 length is 15 residues. CDR1 is MNHNS, CDR2 SASEGT, per germline. The DNA of the CDR3 is TGTGCCAGCTCAAATGCGGGACAGGGGGCCTACGAGCAGTACTTC. Its protein product is CASSNAGQGAYEQYF.

This clonotype was counted only a few times. CDR3 sequence: CASSDSGTVAGNTIYF. In DNA, the CDR3 is TGTGCCAGCAGTGACTCCGGGACAGTTGCTGGAAACACCATATATTTT. The J gene is TRBJ1-3, the V gene TRBV6-1; TRBD1 aligns across 7 bases. CDR3 length equals 16 residues. The germline V gene has CDR1 MNHNS and CDR2 SASEGT. The V and J ends lost 3 bases and 2 bases, in that order; junction bases with no gene match: 7.

The DNA for the CDR3 is TGCAGCGTTGAAGGGACTGCTGGGAACACAGATACGCAGTATTTT. Its translation is CSVEGTAGNTDTQYF. The V gene is TRBV29-1, the J gene TRBJ2-3, with D perhaps matching TRBD2 (5 bases). The CDR3 has 15 residues. V shed 1 base and J shed 2 bases, with 13 bases lying between them. Looked up from germline, CDR1 is SQVTM and CDR2 is ANQGSEA.

The V gene is TRBV12-3 or TRBV12-4, the J gene TRBJ1-6, with TRBD1 as a possible D gene (6 bases). V was shortened by 5 bases and J by 5 bases, with 19 bases between the two germline ends. CDR3 size: 17 residues. The CDR3 nucleotides read TGTGCCAGCAGTGCGAATGTAGGGGGTTTTAATAATTCACCCCTCCACTTT. Amino acid sequence: CASSANVGGFNNSPLHF.

This clonotype came up many times. The chain has TRBV7-3 and TRBJ2-2; tentative D call: TRBD1 (7 bases). The germline V gene encodes CDR1 SGHTA and CDR2 FQGTGA. The CDR3 has 16 residues. Trimming stripped 2 bases from V and 3 bases from J, with 13 bases between. The CDR3 sequence: CASSLGQGEDTGELFF. The CDR3 bases are TGTGCCAGCAGCTTAGGGCAGGGGGAGGACACCGGGGAGCTGTTTTTT.

This clonotype was seen ten or more times. V and J are TRBV28 and TRBJ2-1, with 8 bases matching TRBD2. After removal of 7 bases from V and 3 bases from J, the junction contained 8 bases not matched to a gene. Germline-derived CDR1 and CDR2 are MDHEN and SYDVKM. CDR3 length: 15 residues. CDR3 residues: CASITSGSFYNEQFF. DNA of the CDR3: TGTGCCAGCATAACTAGCGGCTCTTTCTACAATGAGCAGTTCTTC.

This clonotype has only one observation. The V call is TRBV20-1, the J call TRBJ1-1; D is ambiguous. CDR1 DFQATT and CDR2 SNEGSKA come from the germline V gene (reference sequence). The CDR3 covers 13 residues. V was clipped by 1 base and J by 2 bases, with 8 bases between them. The CDR3 reads CSARASSNTEAFF. CDR3 DNA sequence: TGCAGTGCTAGAGCGAGCAGCAACACTGAAGCTTTCTTT.